A selection of T cell receptor beta chains follows, all from one sample in a study of early T cells in non-severe SARS-CoV-2 infection. TCRdb processed the 5' RACE reads anew with MiXCR; each CDR3 protein has one entry. The sample contains tens of thousands of distinct CDR3 sequences, roughly 4% of which appear only once. The sample was whole blood. These receptors all stem from an adult who was a healthcare worker with PCR-confirmed SARS-CoV-2 infection or an uninfected control (not recorded which). CDR3s include the opening cysteine and the closing phenylalanine or tryptophan. A D gene is named only where the DNA matches it firmly. Size is omitted from some rows. Given values are once, few, many or a class for expanded clones.

j_call: TRBJ1-1; v_call: TRBV7-3; d_call: .; clone_size: few; cdr3_nt: TGTGCCAGCAGCTTAGGAGGATGGAACACTGAAGCTTTCTTT; cdr3_aa: CASSLGGWNTEAFF
j_call: TRBJ2-3; v_call: TRBV2; d_call: .; clone_size: few; cdr3_nt: TGTGCCAGCAGTGCTAGCGGGACAGGGACAGATACGCAGTATTTT; cdr3_aa: CASSASGTGTDTQYF
j_call: TRBJ2-3; v_call: TRBV2; d_call: .; clone_size: many; cdr3_nt: TGTGCCAGCAGTGAACTGGTGACTAGCACAGATACGCAGTATTTT; cdr3_aa: CASSELVTSTDTQYF
j_call: TRBJ1-3; v_call: TRBV6-2/TRBV6-3; d_call: TRBD1; clone_size: many; cdr3_nt: TGTGCCAGCAGTTACTCGAGCGGGACAGTAGGATCCGGAAACACCATATATTTT; cdr3_aa: CASSYSSGTVGSGNTIYF
j_call: TRBJ2-7; v_call: TRBV29-1; d_call: .; clone_size: many; cdr3_nt: TGCAGCGTCGTCGTAAGACAGGTACCTACCTACGAGCAGTACTTC; cdr3_aa: CSVVVRQVPTYEQYF
j_call: TRBJ2-6; v_call: TRBV6-6; d_call: TRBD1; clone_size: .; cdr3_nt: TGTGCCAGCAGTTACGCAATCGCGGGACAGGGGATCTTTGGGGCCAACGTCCTGACTTTC; cdr3_aa: CASSYAIAGQGIFGANVLTF
j_call: TRBJ2-7; v_call: TRBV10-3; d_call: .; clone_size: many; cdr3_nt: TGTGCCATCAGAGCAAGCCAGGGAAACGAGCAGTACTTC; cdr3_aa: CAIRASQGNEQYF
j_call: TRBJ2-1; v_call: TRBV3-1; d_call: .; clone_size: many; cdr3_nt: TGTGCCAGCAGCCCCACCGGGCATCGTGGGTCTTGGCCGTTCTTC; cdr3_aa: CASSPTGHRGSWPFF
j_call: TRBJ2-7; v_call: TRBV5-1; d_call: .; clone_size: .; cdr3_nt: TGCGCCAGCAGCCCAGGAGGCAACACCTACGAGCAGTACTTC; cdr3_aa: CASSPGGNTYEQYF
j_call: TRBJ2-7; v_call: TRBV27; d_call: TRBD2; clone_size: few; cdr3_nt: TGTGCCAGCAGTGGGACTAGCGGGAGAGGGGCGAACTTC; cdr3_aa: CASSGTSGRGANF
j_call: TRBJ2-2; v_call: TRBV10-3; d_call: .; clone_size: many; cdr3_nt: TGTGCCATCGAAGGGGGCACCGGGGAGCTGTTTTTT; cdr3_aa: CAIEGGTGELFF
j_call: TRBJ2-1; v_call: TRBV11-3; d_call: TRBD2; clone_size: few; cdr3_nt: TGTGCCAGCAGCCTAGGACTAGCGGGGGGGCAGAACAATGAGCAGTTCTTC; cdr3_aa: CASSLGLAGGQNNEQFF
j_call: TRBJ2-7; v_call: TRBV6-1; d_call: TRBD1; clone_size: .; cdr3_nt: TGTGCCATCGTTCCACAGGGGCGAATCTACGAGCAGTACTTC; cdr3_aa: CAIVPQGRIYEQYF
j_call: TRBJ1-1; v_call: TRBV5-1; d_call: TRBD1; clone_size: few; cdr3_nt: TGCGCCAGCAGCTTGGGACAGGGTCGAATTAGGACTGAAGCTTTCTTT; cdr3_aa: CASSLGQGRIRTEAFF
j_call: TRBJ2-7; v_call: TRBV29-1; d_call: .; clone_size: few; cdr3_nt: TGCAGCGCAGTCGGGTTACAGGGTAACCACGAGCAGTACTTC; cdr3_aa: CSAVGLQGNHEQYF
j_call: TRBJ2-7; v_call: TRBV7-9; d_call: .; clone_size: .; cdr3_nt: TGTGCCAGCAGCGAGGGGGACGAGCAGTACTTC; cdr3_aa: CASSEGDEQYF
j_call: TRBJ2-3; v_call: TRBV28; d_call: TRBD1; clone_size: many; cdr3_nt: TGTGCCAGCAGTTCTTGGACAGGGAGCACAGATACGCAGTATTTT; cdr3_aa: CASSSWTGSTDTQYF
j_call: TRBJ2-3; v_call: TRBV12-3/TRBV12-4; d_call: TRBD1; clone_size: many; cdr3_nt: TGTGCCAGCAGCACTTGGACAGGGCCAGATACGCAGTATTTT; cdr3_aa: CASSTWTGPDTQYF
j_call: TRBJ2-3; v_call: TRBV7-9; d_call: .; clone_size: many; cdr3_nt: TGTGCCAGCAGCTATACGGGGGGCGGAGATACGCAGTATTTT; cdr3_aa: CASSYTGGGDTQYF
j_call: TRBJ2-7; v_call: TRBV11-2; d_call: TRBD1; clone_size: many; cdr3_nt: TGTGCCAGCAGCTTCGCCTCCTCCGGGACAGGGTCGGGGCAGTACTTC; cdr3_aa: CASSFASSGTGSGQYF
j_call: TRBJ2-6; v_call: TRBV6-6; d_call: .; clone_size: many; cdr3_nt: TGTGCCAGCGCGGGGAGGAGCCAACTTAAGGGGAACTCTATGGGGGCCAACGTCCTGACTTTC; cdr3_aa: CASAGRSQLKGNSMGANVLTF
j_call: TRBJ2-3; v_call: TRBV29-1; d_call: .; clone_size: many; cdr3_nt: TGCAGCGTTAGGGAGGTGACGCAGTATTTT; cdr3_aa: CSVREVTQYF
j_call: TRBJ1-5; v_call: TRBV6-5; d_call: .; clone_size: many; cdr3_nt: TGTGCCAGCAGTTACTCGCGCACCTTGCCGCCCCAGCATTTT; cdr3_aa: CASSYSRTLPPQHF
j_call: TRBJ2-1; v_call: TRBV14; d_call: .; clone_size: .; cdr3_nt: TGTGCCAGCAGCCCCCCCTTTTACAATGAGCAGTTCTTC; cdr3_aa: CASSPPFYNEQFF
j_call: TRBJ2-3; v_call: TRBV29-1; d_call: .; clone_size: many; cdr3_nt: TGCAGCGTTGAGTTGTGGATTCCCACCCCCTTTGGAAGCACAGATACGCAGTATTTT; cdr3_aa: CSVELWIPTPFGSTDTQYF
j_call: TRBJ1-6; v_call: TRBV15; d_call: TRBD1; clone_size: many; cdr3_nt: TGTGCCACCAGCAGAGATTCAAGGGAGAGACAGGGGTTCTTCTCCTATAATTCACCCCTCCACTTT; cdr3_aa: CATSRDSRERQGFFSYNSPLHF
j_call: TRBJ2-3; v_call: TRBV5-1; d_call: TRBD2; clone_size: many; cdr3_nt: TGCGCCAGCAGATTCGGGACTAGCGGGAAAGTGGATACGCAGTATTTT; cdr3_aa: CASRFGTSGKVDTQYF
j_call: TRBJ2-6; v_call: TRBV6-2/TRBV6-3; d_call: .; clone_size: many; cdr3_nt: TGTGCCAGCAGTTCCCCGCGCTCTGGGGCCAACGTCCTGACTTTC; cdr3_aa: CASSSPRSGANVLTF
j_call: TRBJ2-7; v_call: TRBV7-9; d_call: .; clone_size: .; cdr3_nt: TGTGCCAGCAGCTCGACTAGGACCTACAAGCAGTACTTC; cdr3_aa: CASSSTRTYKQYF
j_call: TRBJ2-3; v_call: TRBV7-8; d_call: .; clone_size: many; cdr3_nt: TGTGCCAGCAGCGAAGGGTCAACAGGACGCACAGATACGCAGTATTTT; cdr3_aa: CASSEGSTGRTDTQYF
j_call: TRBJ2-1; v_call: TRBV6-5; d_call: .; clone_size: many; cdr3_nt: TGTGCCAGCAGTTACTCGAGTCAGGGATACAATGAGCAGTTCTTC; cdr3_aa: CASSYSSQGYNEQFF
j_call: TRBJ2-2; v_call: TRBV28; d_call: .; clone_size: many; cdr3_nt: TGTGCCAGCAGTTTAGGAAGCGCCGGGGAGCTGTTTTTT; cdr3_aa: CASSLGSAGELFF
j_call: TRBJ2-7; v_call: TRBV10-3; d_call: TRBD1; clone_size: many; cdr3_nt: TGTGCCATCAGCCGGACAGGGTACGAGCAGTACTTC; cdr3_aa: CAISRTGYEQYF
j_call: TRBJ1-1; v_call: TRBV11-2; d_call: .; clone_size: many; cdr3_nt: TGTGCCAGCAGCTCAACCGGGACACTGAACACTGAAGCTTTCTTT; cdr3_aa: CASSSTGTLNTEAFF
j_call: TRBJ1-3; v_call: TRBV12-5; d_call: TRBD1; clone_size: few; cdr3_nt: TGTGCTAGTGGTGTCGGGACAGTCTTAGTCGGAAACACCATATATTTT; cdr3_aa: CASGVGTVLVGNTIYF
j_call: TRBJ2-4; v_call: TRBV6-2/TRBV6-3; d_call: .; clone_size: many; cdr3_nt: TGTGCCAGCAGTTATCCTAGCAGGAACATTCAGTACTTC; cdr3_aa: CASSYPSRNIQYF
j_call: TRBJ2-2; v_call: TRBV6-1; d_call: TRBD1; clone_size: few; cdr3_nt: TGTGCCAGCGAAGGGACAGGGAACACCGGGGAGCTGTTTTTT; cdr3_aa: CASEGTGNTGELFF
j_call: TRBJ2-1; v_call: TRBV7-7; d_call: TRBD1; clone_size: many; cdr3_nt: TGTGCTAGCAGCTTAGCAGGGGGATACAATGAGCAGTTCTTC; cdr3_aa: CASSLAGGYNEQFF
j_call: TRBJ1-2; v_call: TRBV19; d_call: TRBD1; clone_size: many; cdr3_nt: TGTGCCAGTAGTATTCCCGGGACAGCCTATGGCTACACCTTC; cdr3_aa: CASSIPGTAYGYTF
j_call: TRBJ2-1; v_call: TRBV11-3; d_call: TRBD2; clone_size: many; cdr3_nt: TGTGCCAGCAGCTACAAAAGGACTAGCGGGAGCGGAAATGAGCAGTTCTTC; cdr3_aa: CASSYKRTSGSGNEQFF
j_call: TRBJ2-3; v_call: TRBV19; d_call: .; clone_size: many; cdr3_nt: TGTGCCAGTAGTATACAAAGGAGGGATACGCAGTATTTT; cdr3_aa: CASSIQRRDTQYF
j_call: TRBJ2-1; v_call: TRBV6-2/TRBV6-3; d_call: .; clone_size: many; cdr3_nt: TGTGCCAGCAGTTACATTCTTGGGACCGTCCTCGCGAGGACTGAGCAGTTCTTC; cdr3_aa: CASSYILGTVLARTEQFF
j_call: TRBJ1-1; v_call: TRBV6-1; d_call: TRBD1; clone_size: many; cdr3_nt: TGTGCCAGCAGTGAGTGGGGACAGGGAGGGACTGAAGCTTTCTTT; cdr3_aa: CASSEWGQGGTEAFF
j_call: TRBJ2-7; v_call: TRBV11-2; d_call: .; clone_size: many; cdr3_nt: TGTGCCAGCAGCTTAGGCGTCAGAGAGCAGTACTTC; cdr3_aa: CASSLGVREQYF
j_call: TRBJ2-1; v_call: TRBV3-1; d_call: .; clone_size: many; cdr3_nt: TGTGCCAGCAGCCCTTCTCGTATCGCCCGCTTCAATGAGCAGTTCTTC; cdr3_aa: CASSPSRIARFNEQFF
j_call: TRBJ1-1; v_call: TRBV7-9; d_call: .; clone_size: .; cdr3_nt: TGTGCCAGCAGCGATAGTACTGCTGAAGCTTTCTTT; cdr3_aa: CASSDSTAEAFF
j_call: TRBJ2-1; v_call: TRBV6-5; d_call: .; clone_size: many; cdr3_nt: TGTGCCAGCAGTCAGCCGTGGTCTAGCCGGAGCTCCTACAATGAGCAGTTCTTC; cdr3_aa: CASSQPWSSRSSYNEQFF
j_call: TRBJ2-2; v_call: TRBV5-1; d_call: .; clone_size: few; cdr3_nt: TGCGCCAGCAGCAAGGCGAGCCGACAGGATAGAGGAATGACCGGGGAGCTGTTTTTT; cdr3_aa: CASSKASRQDRGMTGELFF
j_call: TRBJ1-1; v_call: TRBV6-6; d_call: TRBD1; clone_size: many; cdr3_nt: TGTGCCAGCAGTTCCGGGACAGGGGGCGTCGAAGCTTTCTTT; cdr3_aa: CASSSGTGGVEAFF
j_call: TRBJ2-7; v_call: TRBV4-1; d_call: .; clone_size: many; cdr3_nt: TGCGCCAGCAGCCCGACGCGGGACATCTCTTCCTACGAGCAGTACTTC; cdr3_aa: CASSPTRDISSYEQYF
j_call: TRBJ2-7; v_call: TRBV19; d_call: .; clone_size: many; cdr3_nt: TGTGCCACCTCGACATTTTCAGGGGCCTACGAGCAGTACTTC; cdr3_aa: CATSTFSGAYEQYF
j_call: TRBJ2-2; v_call: TRBV19; d_call: .; clone_size: .; cdr3_nt: TGTGCCAGTAGTACCTGGGAACCCCTCAACACCGGGGAGCTGTTTTTT; cdr3_aa: CASSTWEPLNTGELFF
j_call: TRBJ2-7; v_call: TRBV10-2; d_call: .; clone_size: many; cdr3_nt: TGCGCCAGCAGTGCGACGGACTACGAGCAGTACTTC; cdr3_aa: CASSATDYEQYF
j_call: TRBJ2-7; v_call: TRBV11-2; d_call: .; clone_size: .; cdr3_nt: TGTGCCAGCAGCCTCCTTTCTGGGGGCAGAATCCAATACGAGCAGTACTTC; cdr3_aa: CASSLLSGGRIQYEQYF
j_call: TRBJ2-4; v_call: TRBV6-1; d_call: .; clone_size: many; cdr3_nt: TGTGCCAGCAGTGAAGGGGACACCCGCCTACCAGCCAAAAACATTCAGTACTTC; cdr3_aa: CASSEGDTRLPAKNIQYF
j_call: TRBJ2-4; v_call: TRBV20-1; d_call: .; clone_size: many; cdr3_nt: TGCAGTGCTAGAGACGCAAGCGGAGCCAAAAACATTCAGTACTTC; cdr3_aa: CSARDASGAKNIQYF
j_call: TRBJ2-5; v_call: TRBV29-1; d_call: TRBD2; clone_size: many; cdr3_nt: TGCAGCGTGGGGGGACTAGCGGGAGGCGAAGAGACCCAGTACTTC; cdr3_aa: CSVGGLAGGEETQYF
j_call: TRBJ2-3; v_call: TRBV5-1; d_call: TRBD1; clone_size: few; cdr3_nt: TGCGCCAGCAGCGCGACAGGGGAAGATACGCAGTATTTT; cdr3_aa: CASSATGEDTQYF